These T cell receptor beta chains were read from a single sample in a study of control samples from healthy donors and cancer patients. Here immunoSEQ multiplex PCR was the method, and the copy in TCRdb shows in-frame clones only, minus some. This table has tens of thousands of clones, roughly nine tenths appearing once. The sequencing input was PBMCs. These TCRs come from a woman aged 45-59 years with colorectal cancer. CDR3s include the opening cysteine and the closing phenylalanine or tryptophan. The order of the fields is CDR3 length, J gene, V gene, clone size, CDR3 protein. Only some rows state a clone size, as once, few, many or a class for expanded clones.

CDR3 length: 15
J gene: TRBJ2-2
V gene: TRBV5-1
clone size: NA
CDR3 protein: CASTMTSGRAGELFF

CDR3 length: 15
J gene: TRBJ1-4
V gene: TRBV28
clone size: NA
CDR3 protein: CASSLRGQGAEKLFF

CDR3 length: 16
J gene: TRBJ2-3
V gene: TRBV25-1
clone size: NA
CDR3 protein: CASSEAGTGAADTQYF

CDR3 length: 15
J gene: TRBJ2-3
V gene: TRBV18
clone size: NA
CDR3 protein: CASSPTAGSTDTQYF

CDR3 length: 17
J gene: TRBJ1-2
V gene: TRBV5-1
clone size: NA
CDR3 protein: CASSLGMGDQVLYGYTF

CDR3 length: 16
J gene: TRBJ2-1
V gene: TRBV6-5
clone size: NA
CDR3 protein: CASSYSTSGGYNEQFF

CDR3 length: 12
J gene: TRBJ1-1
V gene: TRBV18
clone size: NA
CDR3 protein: CASSVMNTEAFF

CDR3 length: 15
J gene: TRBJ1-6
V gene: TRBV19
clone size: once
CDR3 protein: CASNSQGSYNSPLHF

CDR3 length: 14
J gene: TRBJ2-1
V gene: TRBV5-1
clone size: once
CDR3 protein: CASSLYLQNNEQFF

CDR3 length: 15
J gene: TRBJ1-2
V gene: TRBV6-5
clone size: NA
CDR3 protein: CASSYGGQGNYGYTF

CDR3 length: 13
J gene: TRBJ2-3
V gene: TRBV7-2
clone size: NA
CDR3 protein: CASARLFADTQYF

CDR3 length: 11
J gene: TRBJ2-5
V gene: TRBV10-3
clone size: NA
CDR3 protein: CATLGGETQYF

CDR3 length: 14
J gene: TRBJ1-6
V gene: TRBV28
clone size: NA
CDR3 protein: CASSSGLANSPLHF

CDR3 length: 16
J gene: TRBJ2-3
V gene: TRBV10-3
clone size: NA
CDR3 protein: CAISELGGSRTDTQYF

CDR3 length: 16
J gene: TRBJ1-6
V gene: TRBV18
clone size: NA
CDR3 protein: CASSPQDSSYNSPLHF

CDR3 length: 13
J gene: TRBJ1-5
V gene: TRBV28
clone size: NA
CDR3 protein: CASREAGWQPQHF

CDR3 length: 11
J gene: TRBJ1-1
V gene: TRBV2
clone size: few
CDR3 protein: CARREGTEAFF

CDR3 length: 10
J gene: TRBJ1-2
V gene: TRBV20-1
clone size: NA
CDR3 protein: CSAREAGYTF

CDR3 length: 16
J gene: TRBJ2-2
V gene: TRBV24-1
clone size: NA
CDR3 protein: CATSRQGTRYTGELFF

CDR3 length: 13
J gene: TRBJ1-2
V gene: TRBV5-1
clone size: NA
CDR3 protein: CASSPILDYGYTF

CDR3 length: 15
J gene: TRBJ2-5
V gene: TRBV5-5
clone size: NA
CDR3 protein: CASSQLSQGVGAQYF

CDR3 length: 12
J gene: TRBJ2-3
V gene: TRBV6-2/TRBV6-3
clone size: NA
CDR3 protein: CASSLSTDTQYF

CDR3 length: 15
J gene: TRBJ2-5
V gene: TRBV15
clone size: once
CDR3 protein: CATSRDEGAGETQYF

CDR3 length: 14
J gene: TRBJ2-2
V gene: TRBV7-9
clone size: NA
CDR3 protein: CASSLEVNTGELFF

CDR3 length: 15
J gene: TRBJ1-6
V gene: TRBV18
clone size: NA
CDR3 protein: CASSPPGGSNSPLHF

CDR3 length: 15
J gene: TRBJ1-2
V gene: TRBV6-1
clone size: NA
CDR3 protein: CASSDPDRGRYGYTF

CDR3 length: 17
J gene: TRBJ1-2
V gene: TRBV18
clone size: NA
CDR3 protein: CASSPLTGASTLDGYTF

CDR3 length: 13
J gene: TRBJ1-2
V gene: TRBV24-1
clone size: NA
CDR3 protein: CATSYKGADGYTF

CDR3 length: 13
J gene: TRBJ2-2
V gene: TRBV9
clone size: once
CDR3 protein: CASSVGWIEELFF

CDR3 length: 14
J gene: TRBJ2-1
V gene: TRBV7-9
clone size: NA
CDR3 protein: CASSLGLGYNEQFF

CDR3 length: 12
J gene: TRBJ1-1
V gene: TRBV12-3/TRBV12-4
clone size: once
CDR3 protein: CATRSEGGEAFF

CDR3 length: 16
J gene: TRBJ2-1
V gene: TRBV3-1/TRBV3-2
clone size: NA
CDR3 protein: CASSQMGLDLYNEQFF

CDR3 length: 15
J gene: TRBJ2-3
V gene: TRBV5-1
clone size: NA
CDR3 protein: CASRATSGGPDTQYF

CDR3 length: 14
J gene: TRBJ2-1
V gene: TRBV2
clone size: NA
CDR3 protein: CASSGQGEYNEQFF

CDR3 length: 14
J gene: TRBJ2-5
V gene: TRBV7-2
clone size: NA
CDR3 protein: CASSLAWKSETQYF

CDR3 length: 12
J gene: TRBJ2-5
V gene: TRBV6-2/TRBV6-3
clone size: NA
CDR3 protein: CASSRQRETQYF

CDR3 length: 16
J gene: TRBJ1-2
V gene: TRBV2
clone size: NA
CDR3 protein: CASSEASDGPMGGYTF

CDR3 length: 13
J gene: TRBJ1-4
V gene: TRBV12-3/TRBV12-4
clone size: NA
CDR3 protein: CASNYEGARKLFF

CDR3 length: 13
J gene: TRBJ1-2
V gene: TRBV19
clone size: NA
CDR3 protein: CASSRGQRDGYTF

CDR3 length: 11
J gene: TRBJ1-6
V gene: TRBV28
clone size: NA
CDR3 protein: CASSQNSPLHF

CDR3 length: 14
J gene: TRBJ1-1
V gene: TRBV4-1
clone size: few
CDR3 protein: CASKIQGADTEAFF

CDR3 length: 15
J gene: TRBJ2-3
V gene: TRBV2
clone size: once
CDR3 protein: CASSDTSGDTDTQYF